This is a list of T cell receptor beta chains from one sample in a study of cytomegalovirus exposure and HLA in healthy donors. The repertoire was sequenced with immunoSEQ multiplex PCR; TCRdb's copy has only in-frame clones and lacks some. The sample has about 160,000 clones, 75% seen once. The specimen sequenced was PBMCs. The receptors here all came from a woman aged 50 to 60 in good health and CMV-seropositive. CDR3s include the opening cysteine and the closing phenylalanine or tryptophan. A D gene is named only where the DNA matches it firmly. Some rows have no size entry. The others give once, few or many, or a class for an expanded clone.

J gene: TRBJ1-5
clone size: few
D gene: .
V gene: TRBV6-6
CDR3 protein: CASGGAASNQPQHF
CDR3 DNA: TGTGCCAGCGGGGGGGCGGCTAGCAATCAGCCCCAGCATTTT

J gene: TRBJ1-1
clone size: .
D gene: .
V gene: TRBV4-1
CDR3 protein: CASSQRTGEAFF
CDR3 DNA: TGCGCCAGCAGCCAGAGGACGGGGGAAGCTTTCTTT

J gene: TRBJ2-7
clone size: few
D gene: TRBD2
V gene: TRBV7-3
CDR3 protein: CASSLTHSGGYEQYF
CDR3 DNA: TGTGCCAGCAGCTTAACGCATAGCGGGGGCTACGAGCAGTACTTC

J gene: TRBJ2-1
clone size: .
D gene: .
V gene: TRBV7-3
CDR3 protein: CASSLTLQGAEQFF
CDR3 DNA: TGTGCCAGCAGCTTAACCCTCCAGGGCGCTGAGCAGTTCTTC

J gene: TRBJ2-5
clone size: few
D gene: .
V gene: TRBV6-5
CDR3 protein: CASSYSGSQETQYF
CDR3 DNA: TGTGCCAGCAGTTACTCGGGCTCACAAGAGACCCAGTACTTC

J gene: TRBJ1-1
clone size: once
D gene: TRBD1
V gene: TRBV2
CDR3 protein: CASSSRDRGLRNTEAFF
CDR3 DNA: TGTGCCAGCAGCAGCCGGGACAGGGGGCTTCGGAACACTGAAGCTTTCTTT

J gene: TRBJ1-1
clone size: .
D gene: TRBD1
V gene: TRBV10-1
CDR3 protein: CASSEYTGGSGEAFF
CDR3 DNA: TGCGCCAGCAGTGAGTACACAGGGGGCAGTGGTGAAGCTTTCTTT

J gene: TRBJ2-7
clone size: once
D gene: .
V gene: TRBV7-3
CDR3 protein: CASSPVASDEQYF
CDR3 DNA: TGTGCCAGCAGCCCCGTAGCCTCGGACGAGCAGTACTTC

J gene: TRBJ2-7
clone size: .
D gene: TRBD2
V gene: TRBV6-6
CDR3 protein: CASSRGLAPYEQYF
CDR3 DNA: TGTGCCAGCAGTAGGGGACTAGCACCCTACGAGCAGTACTTC

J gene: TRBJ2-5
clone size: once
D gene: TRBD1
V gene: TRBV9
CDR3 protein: CASSVTGTAPQETQYF
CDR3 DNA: TGTGCCAGCAGCGTTACCGGGACAGCCCCTCAAGAGACCCAGTACTTC

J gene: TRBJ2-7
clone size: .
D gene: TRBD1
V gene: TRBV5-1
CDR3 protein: CASSGQGAKTEQYF
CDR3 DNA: TGCGCCAGCAGCGGGCAGGGGGCGAAGACCGAGCAGTACTTC

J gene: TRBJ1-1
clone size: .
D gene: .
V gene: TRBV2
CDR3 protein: CASSAEGRDTEAFF
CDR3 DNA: TGTGCCAGCAGTGCCGAGGGAAGGGACACTGAAGCTTTCTTT

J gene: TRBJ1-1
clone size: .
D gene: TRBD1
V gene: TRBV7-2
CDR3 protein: CASSPFRGKSSEAFF
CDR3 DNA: TGTGCCAGCAGCCCCTTCAGGGGGAAGTCATCTGAAGCTTTCTTT

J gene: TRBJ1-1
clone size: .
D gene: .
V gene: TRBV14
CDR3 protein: CASSQERGTFYPNDEAFF
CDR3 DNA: TGTGCCAGCAGCCAAGAAAGAGGGACATTTTACCCAAACGATGAAGCTTTCTTT

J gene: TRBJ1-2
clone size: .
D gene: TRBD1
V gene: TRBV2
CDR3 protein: CASTKERLTGGYGYTF
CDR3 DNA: TGTGCCAGCACCAAAGAACGCCTGACAGGGGGCTATGGCTACACCTTC

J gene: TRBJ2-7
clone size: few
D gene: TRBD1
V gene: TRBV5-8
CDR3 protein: CASRETGFYEQYF
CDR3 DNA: TGTGCCAGCAGGGAGACAGGGTTTTACGAGCAGTACTTC

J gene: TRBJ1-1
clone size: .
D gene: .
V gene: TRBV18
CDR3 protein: CASSPVTVEAEAFF
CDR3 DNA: TGTGCCAGCTCACCAGTGACAGTAGAGGCTGAAGCTTTCTTT

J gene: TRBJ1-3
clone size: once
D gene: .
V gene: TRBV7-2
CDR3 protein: CASSLYSSGRSGNTIYF
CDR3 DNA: TGTGCCAGCAGCTTATACTCTTCAGGGCGTTCAGGAAACACCATATATTTT

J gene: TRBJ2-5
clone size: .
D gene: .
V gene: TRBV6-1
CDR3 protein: CASSEARAWEQYF
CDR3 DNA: TGTGCCAGCAGTGAAGCGAGAGCTTGGGAGCAGTACTTC

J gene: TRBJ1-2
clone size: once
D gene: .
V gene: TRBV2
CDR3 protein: CASFPEQNYGYTF
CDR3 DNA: TGTGCCAGCTTCCCCGAACAGAACTATGGCTACACCTTC

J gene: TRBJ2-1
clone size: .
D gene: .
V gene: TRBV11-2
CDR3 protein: CASSLSAGAYNEQFF
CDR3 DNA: TGTGCCAGCAGCTTATCTGCGGGGGCATACAATGAGCAGTTCTTC

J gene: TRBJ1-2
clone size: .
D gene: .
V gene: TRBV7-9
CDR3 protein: CASSPWGQDYGYTF
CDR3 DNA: TGTGCCAGCAGCCCTTGGGGGCAGGACTATGGCTACACCTTC

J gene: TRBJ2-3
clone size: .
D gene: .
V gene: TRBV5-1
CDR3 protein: CASSLDINTDTQYF
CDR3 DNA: TGCGCCAGCAGCTTGGACATCAACACAGATACGCAGTATTTT

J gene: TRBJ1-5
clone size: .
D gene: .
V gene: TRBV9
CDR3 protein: CAPKGGQGRSNQPQHF
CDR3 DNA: TGTGCCCCAAAGGGGGGGCAGGGTCGGAGCAATCAGCCCCAGCATTTT

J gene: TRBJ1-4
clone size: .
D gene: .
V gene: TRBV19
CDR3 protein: CASSLVVSRIGANEKLFF
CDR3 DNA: TGTGCCAGTAGTCTCGTTGTCAGTAGAATCGGAGCTAATGAAAAACTGTTTTTT

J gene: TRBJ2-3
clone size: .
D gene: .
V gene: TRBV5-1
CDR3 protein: CASSSRGGLDTQYF
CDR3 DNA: TGCGCCAGCAGCTCTCGAGGAGGGTTGGATACGCAGTATTTT

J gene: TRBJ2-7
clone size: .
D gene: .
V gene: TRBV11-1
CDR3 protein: CASSPRAEGSYEQYF
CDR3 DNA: TGTGCCAGCAGCCCTCGGGCGGAGGGGTCCTACGAGCAGTACTTC

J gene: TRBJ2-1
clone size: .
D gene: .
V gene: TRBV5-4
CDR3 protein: CASSRSEDEQFF
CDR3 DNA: TGTGCCAGCAGCCGGAGCGAGGATGAGCAGTTCTTC

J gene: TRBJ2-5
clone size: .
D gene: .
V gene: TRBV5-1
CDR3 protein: CASSFRGVETQYF
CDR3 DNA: TGCGCCAGCAGCTTCAGGGGTGTTGAGACCCAGTACTTC

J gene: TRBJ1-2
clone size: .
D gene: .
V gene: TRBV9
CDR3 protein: CASSVEQGHGYTF
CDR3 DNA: TGTGCCAGCAGCGTAGAACAGGGCCATGGCTACACCTTC

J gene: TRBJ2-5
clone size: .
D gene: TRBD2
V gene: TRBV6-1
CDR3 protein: CASSELRGGGGYQETQYF
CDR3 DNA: TGTGCCAGCAGTGAACTGCGGGGGGGTGGCGGGTACCAAGAGACCCAGTACTTC

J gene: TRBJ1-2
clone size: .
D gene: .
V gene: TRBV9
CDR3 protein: CASSVEGARNYGYTF
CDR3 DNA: TGTGCCAGCAGCGTAGAAGGGGCTCGTAACTATGGCTACACCTTC

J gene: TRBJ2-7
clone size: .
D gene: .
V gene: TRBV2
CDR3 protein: CASSEGRDEQYF
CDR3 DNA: TGTGCCAGCAGTGAAGGACGGGACGAGCAGTACTTC

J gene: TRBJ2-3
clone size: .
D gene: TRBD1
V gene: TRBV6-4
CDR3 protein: CASRKGDRSTDTQYF
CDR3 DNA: TGTGCCAGCAGGAAAGGGGACAGATCCACAGATACGCAGTATTTT

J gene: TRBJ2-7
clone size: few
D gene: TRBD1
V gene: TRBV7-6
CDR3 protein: CASSTGQGRGEQYF
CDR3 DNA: TGTGCCAGCAGTACTGGACAGGGGAGGGGCGAGCAGTACTTC

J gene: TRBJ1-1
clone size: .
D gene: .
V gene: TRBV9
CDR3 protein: CASSVVGSIEAFF
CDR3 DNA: TGTGCCAGCAGCGTAGTTGGGAGTATCGAGGCTTTCTTT

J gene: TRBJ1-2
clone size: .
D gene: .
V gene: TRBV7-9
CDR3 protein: CASSLDEEGYTF
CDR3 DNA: TGTGCCAGCAGCTTAGACGAGGAAGGCTACACCTTC

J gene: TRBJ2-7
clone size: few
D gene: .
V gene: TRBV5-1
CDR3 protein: CASSRDSAYEQYF
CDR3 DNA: TGCGCCAGCAGCCGGGACTCAGCCTACGAGCAGTACTTC

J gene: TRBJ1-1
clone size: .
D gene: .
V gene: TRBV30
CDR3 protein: CAWRTGNTEAFF
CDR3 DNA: TGTGCCTGGAGGACAGGAAACACTGAAGCTTTCTTT

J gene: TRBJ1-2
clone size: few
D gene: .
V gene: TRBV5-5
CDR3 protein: CASSHLDGGYGYTF
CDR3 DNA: TGTGCCAGCAGCCACCTCGACGGGGGTTATGGCTACACCTTC

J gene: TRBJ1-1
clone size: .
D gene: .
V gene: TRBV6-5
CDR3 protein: CASSYQATVNTEAFF
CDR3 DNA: TGTGCCAGCAGTTACCAAGCGACGGTGAACACTGAAGCTTTCTTT

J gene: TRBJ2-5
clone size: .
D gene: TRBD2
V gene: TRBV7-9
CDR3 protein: CASSLAGGGETQYF
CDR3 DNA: TGTGCCAGCAGCTTAGCGGGGGGGGGAGAGACCCAGTACTTC

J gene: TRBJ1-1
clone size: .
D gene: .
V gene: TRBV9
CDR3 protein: CASSSEGEAFF
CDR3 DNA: TGTGCCAGCAGCTCCGAGGGTGAAGCTTTCTTT

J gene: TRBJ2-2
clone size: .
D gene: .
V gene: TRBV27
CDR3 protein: CASGEPRRSNIGELFF
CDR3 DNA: TGTGCCAGCGGAGAACCCCGGAGATCGAACATCGGGGAGCTGTTTTTT

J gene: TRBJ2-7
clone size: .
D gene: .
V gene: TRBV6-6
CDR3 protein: CASTQGPYEQYF
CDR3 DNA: TGTGCCAGCACTCAGGGGCCATACGAGCAGTACTTC

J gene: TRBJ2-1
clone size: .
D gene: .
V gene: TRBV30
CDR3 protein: CAWRRQDRDAQFF
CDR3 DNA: TGTGCCTGGCGCAGACAGGACCGGGACGCCCAGTTCTTC

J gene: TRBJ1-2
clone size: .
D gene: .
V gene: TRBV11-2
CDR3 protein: CASSRDQLGYTF
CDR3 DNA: TGTGCCAGCAGCCGAGACCAACTAGGCTACACCTTC